A selection of T cell receptor beta chains follows, all from one sample in a study of early T cells in non-severe SARS-CoV-2 infection. TCRdb re-called the 5' RACE reads through MiXCR, storing one row per CDR3 protein. The data hold more than 65,000 distinct CDR3 sequences, with 9.5% to 15% observed a single time. Material: whole blood. All receptors derive from an adult who was a healthcare worker with PCR-confirmed SARS-CoV-2 infection or an uninfected control (not recorded which). The CDR3 runs from the conserved cysteine through the conserved F or W. Each record gives: clone size, D gene, J gene, V gene, CDR3 protein, CDR3 DNA. D genes are given only for firm matches. Rows may omit the clone size; those that give it use once, few, many or a size class.

few TRBD1 TRBJ2-2 TRBV6-1 CASTLQGTYTGELFF TGTGCCAGCACCCTACAGGGGACCTACACCGGGGAGCTGTTTTTT
few TRBD2 TRBJ2-5 TRBV24-1 CATSEGLAGVETQYF TGTGCCACCAGTGAAGGACTAGCGGGAGTGGAGACCCAGTACTTC
many NA TRBJ2-2 TRBV5-4 CASSGLGTGELFF TGTGCCAGCAGCGGCTTAGGCACCGGGGAGCTGTTTTTT
NA TRBD2 TRBJ2-1 TRBV18 CASSPPGTSGRRWFF TGTGCCAGCTCACCCCCCGGGACTAGCGGGAGGCGGTGGTTCTTC
few TRBD2 TRBJ2-3 TRBV29-1 CSVMILGLADYTDTQYF TGCAGCGTTATGATCCTCGGGCTAGCGGATTACACAGATACGCAGTATTTT
many TRBD1 TRBJ2-6 TRBV28 CASSDRDRTSGANVLTF TGTGCCAGCAGTGATCGGGACAGGACCTCTGGGGCCAACGTCCTGACTTTC
few NA TRBJ1-1 TRBV12-3/TRBV12-4 CASSLQETRNTEAFF TGTGCCAGCAGTTTACAGGAGACGAGGAACACTGAAGCTTTCTTT
NA NA TRBJ1-2 TRBV6-2/TRBV6-3 CASTTVLANYGYTF TGTGCCAGCACCACGGTGTTAGCTAACTATGGCTACACCTTC
NA TRBD2 TRBJ2-1 TRBV28 CASSFAGTSGYNEQFF TGTGCCAGCAGTTTCGCCGGGACTAGCGGCTACAATGAGCAGTTCTTC
once TRBD2 TRBJ2-2 TRBV6-2/TRBV6-3 CASSYYAGAGELFF TGTGCCAGCAGTTACTATGCGGGAGCCGGGGAGCTGTTTTTT
few TRBD2 TRBJ2-1 TRBV5-4 CASSPGTRLSPYNEQFF TGTGCCAGCAGCCCGGGGACTAGACTAAGCCCCTACAATGAGCAGTTCTTC
NA TRBD1 TRBJ1-2 TRBV28 CASSPGTVLGYTF TGTGCCAGCAGTCCAGGGACAGTTCTTGGCTACACCTTC
many NA TRBJ2-5 TRBV7-6 CASSLAGSWRETQYF TGTGCCAGCAGCTTAGCGGGGAGCTGGAGAGAGACCCAGTACTTC
many TRBD1 TRBJ1-1 TRBV29-1 CSVDDYMGQEAFF TGCAGCGTCGATGATTACATGGGACAGGAAGCTTTCTTT
many NA TRBJ2-7 TRBV29-1 CSASSRGRNEQYF TGCAGCGCCTCCTCTAGGGGGAGGAACGAGCAGTACTTC
NA NA TRBJ1-2 TRBV20-1 CSATPVNNYGYTF TGCAGTGCTACCCCCGTTAATAACTATGGCTACACCTTC
NA NA TRBJ2-2 TRBV6-4 CASSDSDTGELFF TGTGCCAGCAGTGACTCTGACACCGGGGAGCTGTTTTTT
NA NA TRBJ2-1 TRBV25-1 CASSDRKGNEQFF TGTGCCAGCAGTGATAGAAAAGGGAATGAGCAGTTCTTC
few NA TRBJ2-3 TRBV29-1 CSVDGGGGDTQYF TGCAGCGTTGACGGCGGAGGGGGTGATACGCAGTATTTT
NA NA TRBJ1-4 TRBV7-2 CASSLARNEKLFF TGTGCCAGCAGCTTAGCCCGTAATGAAAAACTGTTTTTT
NA NA TRBJ2-5 TRBV19 CASSIVGGETQYF TGTGCCAGTAGTATAGTGGGGGGTGAGACCCAGTACTTC
few TRBD1 TRBJ2-6 TRBV6-2/TRBV6-3 CASSYLRGLGANVLTF TGTGCCAGCAGTTACCTCAGGGGGCTCGGGGCCAACGTCCTGACTTTC
NA NA TRBJ2-7 TRBV24-1 CATSDRYEQYF TGTGCCACCAGTGACCGATACGAGCAGTACTTC
many TRBD1 TRBJ1-2 TRBV28 CASSPTGVKVYGYTF TGTGCCAGCAGTCCCACAGGGGTGAAAGTCTATGGCTACACCTTC
NA TRBD1 TRBJ1-6 TRBV28 CASTIRAAGGSSPLHF TGTGCCAGCACCATAAGGGCGGCAGGGGGATCGTCACCCCTCCACTTT
NA TRBD2 TRBJ2-7 TRBV20-1 CSARDPSGGSYEQYF TGCAGTGCTAGGGATCCTAGCGGTGGCTCCTACGAGCAGTACTTC
NA TRBD2 TRBJ2-7 TRBV29-1 CSVMILPSGRTRSYEQYF TGCAGCGTCATGATCCTGCCTAGCGGGAGGACCAGATCCTACGAGCAGTACTTC
many NA TRBJ2-7 TRBV5-5 CASSPAGQYEQYF TGTGCCAGCAGCCCAGCCGGACAGTACGAGCAGTACTTC
NA TRBD2 TRBJ2-1 TRBV28 CASSLAGGSRNEQFF TGTGCCAGCAGTCTAGCGGGAGGATCACGCAATGAGCAGTTCTTC
NA TRBD1 TRBJ2-5 TRBV11-2 CASSYRGQETQYF TGTGCCAGCAGCTACAGGGGGCAAGAGACCCAGTACTTC
many NA TRBJ2-2 TRBV27 CASGETEAGELFF TGTGCCAGCGGGGAAACAGAGGCCGGGGAGCTGTTTTTT
few TRBD1 TRBJ2-7 TRBV10-3 CAIGTGESSEQYF TGTGCCATCGGGACAGGGGAGAGTTCCGAGCAGTACTTC
many NA TRBJ1-1 TRBV29-1 CSVEGGIDTEAFF TGCAGCGTTGAAGGTGGTATTGACACTGAAGCTTTCTTT
many TRBD2 TRBJ2-7 TRBV11-2 CASSLEELAGYEQYF TGTGCCAGCAGCTTGGAGGAACTAGCGGGATACGAGCAGTACTTC
NA NA TRBJ2-2 TRBV27 CASSTGLYTGELFF TGTGCCAGCAGTACGGGCCTTTACACCGGGGAGCTGTTTTTT
many TRBD2 TRBJ2-2 TRBV20-1 CSAGGGAVTGELFF TGCAGTGCTGGCGGGGGGGCCGTAACCGGGGAGCTGTTTTTT
few TRBD1 TRBJ1-1 TRBV12-3/TRBV12-4 CASSFWDSLHTEAFF TGTGCCAGCAGTTTTTGGGACAGCTTGCACACTGAAGCTTTCTTT
few NA TRBJ2-7 TRBV10-3 CAIQPGSRGSDEQYF TGTGCCATCCAGCCCGGATCAAGGGGATCGGACGAGCAGTACTTC
NA TRBD2 TRBJ2-2 TRBV28 CATTPGGTAGELFF TGTGCCACCACCCCCGGGGGGACCGCCGGGGAGCTGTTTTTT
many NA TRBJ1-6 TRBV9 CASSVTRALESPLHF TGTGCCAGCAGCGTGACCAGGGCTCTAGAATCACCCCTCCACTTT
few NA TRBJ2-2 TRBV28 CASSSRAGELFF TGTGCCAGCAGTTCCCGAGCCGGGGAGCTGTTTTTT
many NA TRBJ2-2 TRBV7-6 CASSLAQSQGNTGELFF TGTGCCAGCAGCTTAGCGCAATCCCAGGGAAACACCGGGGAGCTGTTTTTT
NA NA TRBJ1-5 TRBV29-1 CSVVGDNNQPQHF TGCAGCGTTGTCGGGGACAACAATCAGCCCCAGCATTTT
many TRBD1 TRBJ1-1 TRBV7-9 CASSIQGAGGTEAFF TGTGCCAGCAGCATACAGGGGGCCGGTGGCACTGAAGCTTTCTTT
few TRBD2 TRBJ2-1 TRBV20-1 CSAIGLAEYNEQFF TGCAGTGCTATTGGACTAGCGGAGTACAATGAGCAGTTCTTC
few NA TRBJ2-1 TRBV29-1 CSFTGGQRRNEQFF TGCAGCTTTACTGGGGGGCAAAGGAGGAATGAGCAGTTCTTC
few TRBD2 TRBJ2-3 TRBV7-7 CASSPSMGGERATDTQYF TGTGCCAGCAGCCCCTCGATGGGGGGGGAGAGGGCCACAGATACGCAGTATTTT
few NA TRBJ2-3 TRBV6-2/TRBV6-3 CASGPQATDTQYF TGTGCCAGCGGGCCTCAAGCCACAGATACGCAGTATTTT
once TRBD1 TRBJ2-2 TRBV5-1 CASSFTGDSTGELFF TGCGCCAGCAGCTTCACAGGGGATTCCACCGGGGAGCTGTTTTTT
NA NA TRBJ2-3 TRBV7-9 CASSLKGTDTQYF TGTGCCAGCAGCTTAAAGGGCACAGATACGCAGTATTTT
NA NA TRBJ1-2 TRBV28 CASRADPSNYGYTF TGTGCCAGCAGAGCGGACCCTTCTAACTATGGCTACACCTTC
NA NA TRBJ2-7 TRBV28 CASSLGPGLDEQYF TGTGCCAGCAGTTTGGGGCCGGGACTCGACGAGCAGTACTTC
many NA TRBJ2-7 TRBV13 CASSPEGQRPTYEQYF TGTGCCAGCAGCCCGGAGGGACAGAGGCCCACCTACGAGCAGTACTTC